The 23 T cell receptor beta chains below were found in one sample sequenced in a study of cytomegalovirus exposure and HLA in healthy donors. A multiplex PCR was run with 60 Vbeta primers and 13 Jbeta primers. The method was immunoSEQ multiplex PCR; TCRdb's version includes in-frame clones alone and lacks a portion of them. The sample holds 95,000 to 150,000 clones, 81% seen once. Specimen: PBMCs. Receptors were obtained from a woman in her forties in good health and CMV-seronegative.

The rearrangement uses TRBV23-1 and TRBJ2-7; 9 bases agree with TRBD1. TRBV23-1 is assigned to the ORF class and has an uncertain function. The CDR3 has 18 amino acids. The V segment lost 0 bases and the J segment 4 bases; nucleotides outside the gene matches: 13. CDR3 sequence: CASSQSSKPGQGLYEQYF. The CDR3 DNA is TGCGCCAGCAGTCAATCGTCTAAGCCGGGACAGGGTCTGTACGAGCAGTACTTC.

The chain uses TRBV4-1 and TRBJ1-2; D is unresolved. The V and J ends lost 4 bases and 2 bases respectively, with 14 bases between them. This CDR3 contains 15 residues. Germline-derived CDR1 and CDR2 are MGHRA and YSYEKL. In DNA, the CDR3 is TGCGCCAGCAGCCCTACAGCCGGACTGAACTATGGCTACACCTTC. It specifies CASSPTAGLNYGYTF.

The gene calls are TRBV27 and TRBJ2-2; TRBD1 matches 8 bases. The CDR3 totals 15 residues. With V trimmed by 5 bases and J by 7 bases, 9 bases remained unmatched. Germline lookup yields CDR1 MNHEY and CDR2 SMNVEV (reference sequence). CDR3 loop: CASSDPGGRGGELFF. The CDR3 nucleotides are TGTGCCAGCAGTGACCCAGGGGGCCGGGGCGGGGAGCTGTTTTTT.

This clone was observed a single time. The gene calls are TRBV6-5 and TRBJ2-1, with 7 bases identical to TRBD2. Germline CDR1 MNHEY, CDR2 SVGAGI. V was pared by 7 bases and J by 8 bases, with 8 bases of the junction left unmatched. The CDR3 runs 13 residues. The DNA of the CDR3 is TGTGCCAGCACATCGGGGGGAAGGTATGAGCAGTTCTTC. Protein product: CASTSGGRYEQFF.

The genes are TRBV6-1 and TRBJ2-1; 12 positions agree with TRBD1. This CDR3 contains 15 residues. Trimming took 7 bases from V and 6 from J; bases not matched to a gene: 7. CDR1 is MNHNS and CDR2 is SASEGT in the germline V gene. CDR3 in amino acids: CASNMGQGAGNEQFF. The CDR3 DNA sequence: TGTGCCAGCAATATGGGACAGGGGGCGGGCAATGAGCAGTTCTTC.

J is TRBJ2-3 and V is TRBV10-2; TRBD2 aligns across 7 bases. J was trimmed by 2 bases and V by 8 bases; bases with no gene match: 1. This CDR3 has 12 amino acids. Germline CDR1 is WSHSY and CDR2 is SAAADI. CDR3 sequence reads: CASGGVTDTQYF. CDR3 DNA: TGCGCCAGCGGGGGGGTCACAGATACGCAGTATTTT.

The V call is TRBV2, the J call TRBJ1-4, with D maybe TRBD1 (6 bases). V was clipped by 6 bases and J by 4 bases, with 18 bases between them. The germline V gene encodes CDR1 SNHLY and CDR2 FYNNEI. The length of the CDR3 is 16 residues. CDR3 sequence (DNA): TGTGCCAGCAGCGCTCTGGGGGCGGGCCGTAATGAAAAACTGTTTTTT. Translated: CASSALGAGRNEKLFF.

In its sample, this clone was seen a few times. In DNA form, the CDR3 reads TGTGCCAGCAGCACGACTAGCGGAAACACCGGGGAGCTGTTTTTT. This codes for CASSTTSGNTGELFF. The chain joins TRBV6-1 to TRBJ2-2; 9 bases are shared with TRBD2. CDR1 is MNHNS and CDR2 is SASEGT in the germline V gene. V was clipped by 6 bases and J by 2 bases; unmatched bases: 4. The CDR3 covers 15 residues.

The rearrangement links TRBV18 to TRBJ2-7; 8 positions match TRBD2. This CDR3 is built from 15 residues. V shed 2 bases and J 4 bases; nucleotides not matched to a gene: 7. The V gene's germline CDR1 is KGHSH and CDR2 LQKENI. CDR3 DNA: TGTGCCAGCTCACCAGGGCGGGGGGTAATGTACGAGCAGTACTTC. Its translation: CASSPGRGVMYEQYF.

V gene TRBV11-1 combines with J gene TRBJ2-7; 12 bases map to TRBD2. Germline lookup yields CDR1 SGHAT and CDR2 FQDESV (reference sequence). The ends lost 5 bases at V and 1 base at J; junction bases unmatched: 6. The CDR3 sequence is 16 residues long. CDR3 coding DNA: TGTGCCAGCAGCCAACGGACTAGCGGGGATTCCTACGAGCAGTACTTC. As protein: CASSQRTSGDSYEQYF.

This sequence joins TRBV4-1 and TRBJ2-5, with D tentatively TRBD1 (5 bases). TRBJ2-7 explains the end of the DNA better; the J call may be wrong. CDR1 MGHRA and CDR2 YSYEKL come from the germline V gene. This CDR3 contains 16 residues. CDR3 sequence: CASSQVAGQGAYEQYF. The CDR3 bases are TGCGCCAGCAGCCAAGTCGCCGGGCAGGGTGCCTACGAGCAGTACTTC.

This sequence joins TRBV28 and TRBJ1-2; TRBD1 might be the D (5 bases). CDR1 and CDR2 (germline): MDHEN, SYDVKM. The CDR3 runs to 15 residues. Trimming left V 4 bases short and J 4 bases short, with 16 bases between. This CDR3 reads CASSSMTATFYGYTF. The CDR3 nucleotides are TGTGCCAGCAGTTCCATGACAGCAACCTTCTATGGCTACACCTTC.

The J gene is TRBJ2-1, the V gene TRBV5-1, with no clear D. Between the trimmed V and J ends, which lost 2 bases and 8 bases, there was a span of 8 bases. The CDR3 extends over 12 amino acids. CDR1 and CDR2 (germline): SGHRS, YFSETQ. The CDR3 region has the DNA TGCGCCAGCAGCTTTAGTCCCCATGAGCAGTTCTTC. It is translated as CASSFSPHEQFF.

The chain employs TRBV27 and TRBJ2-3; D might be TRBD1 (6 bases). The V end was cut by 6 bases, the J end by 6 bases, with 13 bases between. The length of the CDR3 is 13 residues. CDR1 and CDR2 (germline): MNHEY, SMNVEV (reference sequence). In DNA form, the CDR3 reads TGTGCCAGCAGCGAACAGGGACGGGATACGCAGTATTTT. This gives the protein CASSEQGRDTQYF.

The chain recombines TRBV7-6 with TRBJ1-2; TRBD1 matches at 12 bases. The ends lost 0 bases at V and 7 bases at J; junction bases unmatched: 9. CDR3 length: 17 residues. Germline V gives CDR1 SGHVS, CDR2 FNYEAQ. DNA for the CDR3: TGTGCCAGCAGCTTAGCCGGGACAGGGGGCTTGCTATCTGGCTACACCTTC. Protein product: CASSLAGTGGLLSGYTF.

This chain uses TRBV6-5 with TRBJ1-5; TRBD1 matches 9 bases. V was clipped by 8 bases and J by 4 bases; unmatched bases: 9. CDR1 and CDR2 from the germline V gene are MNHEY and SVGAGI. CDR3 length: 15 amino acids. DNA for the CDR3: TGTGCCAGCGGCCCTCCCGGGACAGGGAATCAGCCCCAGCATTTT. It is translated as CASGPPGTGNQPQHF.

This chain links TRBV6-1 with TRBJ1-2; the D gene is possibly TRBD1 (5 bases). The CDR3 covers 13 residues. Germline-derived CDR1 and CDR2 are MNHNS and SASEGT. Trimming shortened V by 4 bases and J by 4 bases, and 10 bases separated the two germline ends. The CDR3 region is CASSGRGPYGYTF. The CDR3 DNA is TGTGCCAGCAGTGGGAGGGGCCCCTATGGCTACACCTTC.

The rearrangement joins TRBV5-4 to TRBJ1-2; 7 nucleotides align to TRBD1. Germline CDR1 reads SGHNT; CDR2 reads YYREEE (reference sequence). Trimming at V came to 5 bases and at J to 4 bases, leaving 5 bases not matched to a gene. This CDR3 spans 13 amino acids. The CDR3: CASSSTGFYGYTF. In DNA, the CDR3 is TGTGCCAGCAGTTCGACAGGGTTCTATGGCTACACCTTC. The full variable domain, in which reference TRBV5-4 and TRBJ1-2 provide the parts outside the CDR3, is ETGVTQSPTHLIKTRGQQVTLRCSSQSGHNTVSWYQQALGQGPQFIFQYYREEENGRGNFPPRFSGLQFPNYSSELNVNALELDDSALYLCASSSTGFYGYTFGSGTRLTVV.

The chain joins TRBV11-1 to TRBJ2-1; TRBD2 matches at 12 bases. V shed 2 bases, J shed 10 bases, and the junction held 3 bases outside the gene matches. This CDR3 is 14 amino acids long. CDR1 SGHAT and CDR2 FQDESV come from the germline V gene (reference sequence). Here the CDR3 reads CASSLQTSGREQFF. CDR3 DNA: TGTGCCAGCAGCTTACAGACTAGCGGGAGAGAGCAGTTCTTC.

The chain couples TRBV6-1 to TRBJ2-2; D is possibly TRBD1 (5 bases). Germline V gene sequence: CDR1 MNHNS, CDR2 SASEGT. The CDR3 runs to 13 residues. V was cut by 5 bases and J by 5 bases, with 9 bases left in between. CDR3 DNA: TGTGCCAGCAGTACGACAGAAACCGGGGAGCTGTTTTTT. Residues: CASSTTETGELFF.

The count of this clone is one. The chain joins TRBV2 to TRBJ2-1; TRBD2 is a possible D gene (6 bases). The V end was cut by 6 bases, the J end by 9 bases, with 12 bases between. Germline V gene data show CDR1 as SNHLY and CDR2 as FYNNEI. There are 12 residues in the CDR3. The CDR3 loop reads CASRREVREQFF. The CDR3 DNA is TGTGCCAGCAGGAGGGAGGTGCGTGAGCAGTTCTTC.

Only a few counts were recorded for this clone. V usage is TRBV6-6 and J usage is TRBJ1-2; possibly TRBD1 for D (6 bases). V lost 6 bases to trimming and J lost 2 bases, with 13 bases between them. Germline CDR1 is MNHNY and CDR2 is SVGAGI (reference sequence). The CDR3 is 14 amino acids. CDR3 sequence (DNA): TGTGCCAGCAGGCACAGGGATAGAAACTATGGCTACACCTTC. Translation: CASRHRDRNYGYTF.

The CDR3 region is CASSRGQAGLYEQYF. The DNA for the CDR3 is TGTGCCAGCAGCCGAGGACAGGCTGGGCTCTACGAGCAGTACTTC. V is TRBV5-4 and J is TRBJ2-7; 7 positions agree with TRBD1. Germline V lookup: CDR1 SGHNT, CDR2 YYREEE (reference sequence). The CDR3 has 15 residues. V dropped 4 bases and J dropped 3; count of bases not matched to a gene: 10.